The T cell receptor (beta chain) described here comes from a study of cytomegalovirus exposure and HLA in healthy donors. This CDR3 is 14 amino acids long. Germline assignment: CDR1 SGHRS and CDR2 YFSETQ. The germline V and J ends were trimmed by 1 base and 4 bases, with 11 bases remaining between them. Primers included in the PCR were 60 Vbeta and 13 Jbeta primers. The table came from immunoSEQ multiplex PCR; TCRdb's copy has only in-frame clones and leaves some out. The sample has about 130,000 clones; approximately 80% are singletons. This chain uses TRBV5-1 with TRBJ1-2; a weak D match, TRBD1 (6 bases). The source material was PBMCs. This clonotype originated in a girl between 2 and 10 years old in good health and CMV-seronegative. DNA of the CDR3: TGCGCCAGCAGCTTGAAGGAACAGGGCTATGGCTACACCTTC. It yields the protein CASSLKEQGYGYTF.